The present T cell receptor (beta chain) was sequenced within a study of T-cell reconstitution after alpha-beta-depleted transplantation in children. The study's findings and limits: It was surviving recipient T cells and thymic progenitors that gave some patients high TCRbeta diversity at day 60. Several hundred graft clones that had expanded were reportedly the source of alpha-beta T cells about two months after transplant. T cells produced anew were the main source of T-cell counts and diversity one year after transplant.

Concerning this clonotype: What it recognizes is unknown.

Molecular barcoding with unique molecular identifiers was used for the TCRbeta library. Each CDR3 protein gets one entry after TCRdb re-called the PCR reads with MiXCR. Here the sample spans approximately 82,000 distinct CDR3 sequences, around 18% being singletons. Deletions cut 4 bases from V and 9 bases from J, with 17 bases between. This CDR3 is built from 14 residues. The germline V gene has CDR1 SGHRS and CDR2 YFSETQ. The sequencing here drew on PBMCs, mostly from graft donor cells, taken 360 days after TCRalphabeta/CD19-depleted stem cell transplant. The chain combines TRBV5-1 with TRBJ2-1; D remains unclear. This sequence originates from a male patient under 10 years old who had a stem cell transplant for acute lymphoblastic leukemia, so the T cells may come from the graft donor. The CDR3 loop reads CASSLTLTTGEQFF. CDR3 in DNA: TGCGCCAGCAGCCTGACCCTAACGACGGGTGAGCAGTTCTTC.